Shown below are 24 T cell receptor beta chains from a single sample sequenced in a study of CD4 T cell repertoires in COVID-19. Produced via immunoSEQ multiplex PCR; TCRdb's table is partial and in-frame only. The data hold approximately 79,000 clones, with 83% observed a single time. The material sequenced was CD4+ T cells from peripheral blood, taken after recovery from COVID-19. The receptors were sampled from a human donor who had COVID-19.

This chain joins TRBV19 and TRBJ1-2, with D possibly TRBD1 on 5 matching bases. Germline values: CDR1 LNHDA, CDR2 SQIVND (reference sequence). The CDR3 runs 14 residues. The germline V and J ends were trimmed by 1 base and 8 bases, with 14 bases remaining between them. As DNA, the CDR3 is TGTGCCAGTAGTATAGGGGGCGCGACCTCAGGCTACACCTTC. This translates into CASSIGGATSGYTF.

The chain is built from TRBV7-2 and TRBJ2-2; tentative D call: TRBD1 (5 bases). CDR1 and CDR2 from the germline V gene are SGHTA and FQGNSA. V was pared by 7 bases and J by 4 bases, with 7 bases between. There are 12 residues in the CDR3. This chain's CDR3 is CASNQGTGELFF. Here the CDR3 DNA reads TGTGCCAGCAACCAGGGCACCGGGGAGCTGTTTTTT.

The CDR3 coding sequence is TGTGCCAGCAGTTACTCGGGCTTGGATCAGCCCCAGCATTTT. Amino acid sequence: CASSYSGLDQPQHF. The genes are TRBV6-6 and TRBJ1-5; D gene ambiguous. Per the germline V gene, CDR1 is MNHNY and CDR2 is SVGAGI (reference sequence). The CDR3 totals 14 residues. V lost 0 bases and J 5 bases, leaving 8 bases between the germline ends.

The J gene is TRBJ1-1, the V gene TRBV19; D is uncertain. V was trimmed by 7 bases and J by 0 bases, leaving 18 bases between them. Germline loops: CDR1 LNHDA, CDR2 SQIVND (reference sequence). The CDR3 is 16 amino acids. Here the CDR3 DNA reads TGTGCCAGTACCTATCCCGGCAGCCTTATGAACACTGAAGCTTTCTTT. It translates to CASTYPGSLMNTEAFF.

The rearrangement uses TRBV15 and TRBJ2-3; no clear D. Between the trimmed V and J ends, which lost 5 bases and 3 bases, there was a span of 18 bases. The CDR3 is 16 amino acids. Germline CDR1 LNHNV, CDR2 YYDKDF (reference sequence). CDR3: CATSRPSMGGTDTQYF. The DNA of the CDR3 is TGTGCCACCAGCCGACCGAGTATGGGTGGGACAGATACGCAGTATTTT.

The genes are TRBV3-1 (or the pseudogene TRBV3-2) and TRBJ2-1; 8 positions agree with TRBD2. This CDR3 region has 14 residues. J was trimmed by 7 bases and V by 1 base; bases with no gene match: 3. Germline lookup yields CDR1 LGHDT and CDR2 YNNKEL (reference sequence). The DNA of the CDR3 is TGTGCCAGCAGCCAAGGCGGGGGGACGAATGAGCAGTTCTTC. Translated: CASSQGGGTNEQFF.

The chain is built from TRBV12-3 or TRBV12-4 and TRBJ2-5, with D perhaps being TRBD1 or TRBD2 (5 bases each). This CDR3 region has 13 residues. V was cut by 5 bases and J by 7 bases, with 14 bases left in between. The CDR3 is CASSEDTRGTQYF. The CDR3 bases are TGTGCCAGCAGTGAGGACACCCGGGGGACCCAGTACTTC.

The rearrangement uses TRBV6-5 and TRBJ2-1, with D tentatively TRBD1 or TRBD2 (5 bases each). Germline values: CDR1 MNHEY, CDR2 SVGAGI. The CDR3 contains 14 residues. Trimming took 2 bases from V and 6 from J, leaving 11 bases between them. In DNA form, the CDR3 reads TGTGCCAGCAGTTACCTTGGGGGACCCAATGAGCAGTTCTTC. It is translated as CASSYLGGPNEQFF.

The V gene is TRBV11-1, the J gene TRBJ2-5; weak D call: TRBD2 (6 bases). This CDR3 is built from 14 residues. V lost 5 bases and J 3 bases, leaving 13 bases between the germline ends. CDR1 is SGHAT, CDR2 FQDESV, per germline (reference sequence). The CDR3 reads CASSPGTPEETQYF. The CDR3 DNA sequence: TGTGCCAGCAGCCCCGGGACTCCCGAAGAGACCCAGTACTTC.

The chain employs TRBV6-5 and TRBJ2-7, with a possible D match to TRBD2 (5 bases). V lost 5 bases, J lost 3 bases, and 14 bases lay in between. This CDR3 has 14 amino acids. Germline values: CDR1 MNHEY, CDR2 SVGAGI. For the CDR3, the DNA is TGTGCCAGCAGTACCCCGGGAACAATCTACGAGCAGTACTTC. Amino acid sequence: CASSTPGTIYEQYF.

This sequence joins TRBV19 and TRBJ1-3, with TRBD1 identical over 10 bases. CDR1 and CDR2 (germline): LNHDA, SQIVND (reference sequence). The CDR3 covers 14 residues. With 11 bases clipped from V and 2 bases from J, the junction kept 6 bases outside the gene matches. CDR3 loop: CAGGTGATGNTIYF. Written as DNA, the CDR3 is TGTGCCGGCGGGACAGGGGCTACTGGAAACACCATATATTTT.

V usage is TRBV11-3 and J usage is TRBJ1-3; the match to TRBD1 covers 7 bases. Trimming took 6 bases from V and 3 from J; bases not matched to a gene: 5. There are 14 residues in the CDR3. Germline CDR1 and CDR2: SGHNT and YENEEA. As DNA, the CDR3 is TGTGCCAGCAGAGCCGGGACAGATGGAAACACCATATATTTT. This sequence encodes CASRAGTDGNTIYF. Based on the CDR3 plus reference TRBV11-3 and TRBJ1-3, the full variable domain is EAGVVQSPRYKIIEKKQPVAFWCNPISGHNTLYWYLQNLGQGPELLIRYENEEAVDDSQLPKDRFSAERLKGVDSTLKIQPAELGDSAVYLCASRAGTDGNTIYFGEGSWLTVV.

This chain joins TRBV20-1 and TRBJ2-3; 7 nucleotides match TRBD2. Germline V CDR1 and CDR2: DFQATT, SNEGSKA (reference sequence). This CDR3 region has 15 residues. Trimming removed 3 bases from V and 0 bases from J; junction bases left unmatched: 6. This CDR3 is CSASTLAISTDTQYF. The CDR3 coding sequence is TGCAGTGCTAGTACACTAGCGATTAGCACAGATACGCAGTATTTT.

The rearrangement uses TRBV9 and TRBJ2-3; 8 nucleotides match TRBD2. Losses at the gene ends were 0 bases for V and 0 bases for J; bases not matched to a gene: 3. This CDR3 region has 16 residues. CDR1 and CDR2 (germline): SGDLS, YYNGEE. The CDR3: CASSVDLAGSTDTQYF. In DNA form, the CDR3 reads TGTGCCAGCAGCGTAGACCTAGCGGGTAGCACAGATACGCAGTATTTT. Filled out from reference TRBV9 and TRBJ2-3, the complete variable domain reads DSGVTQTPKHLITATGQRVTLRCSPRSGDLSVYWYQQSLDQGLQFLIQYYNGEERAKGNILERFSAQQFPDLHSELNLSSLELGDSALYFCASSVDLAGSTDTQYFGPGTRLTVL.

This chain joins TRBV20-1 and TRBJ2-3, with 10 nucleotides matching TRBD1. The V and J ends lost 6 bases and 2 bases, in that order; junction bases with no gene match: 11. Germline lookup yields CDR1 DFQATT and CDR2 SNEGSKA (reference sequence). The CDR3 length is 16 residues. The CDR3 nucleotides read TGCAGTGCGAGTCCGGGACAGGGGACCTACACAGATACGCAGTATTTT. Translating it yields CSASPGQGTYTDTQYF.

J is TRBJ2-7 and V is TRBV2; D is perhaps TRBD2 (5 bases). Between the trimmed V and J ends, which lost 6 bases and 1 base, there was a span of 22 bases. CDR1 SNHLY and CDR2 FYNNEI come from the germline V gene. CDR3 length: 17 residues. The CDR3 reads CASRDLAVTTGSYEQYF. In DNA form, the CDR3 reads TGTGCCAGCAGAGACCTAGCCGTCACGACCGGGTCCTACGAGCAGTACTTC.

This clone was detected only once. V usage is TRBV11-3 and J usage is TRBJ2-5; 8 nucleotides match TRBD1. The germline V gene has CDR1 SGHNT and CDR2 YENEEA. The ends lost 4 bases at V and 5 bases at J; junction bases unmatched: 3. The CDR3 runs 13 residues. As DNA, the CDR3 is TGTGCCAGCAGCTCCGGACAGGGTGAGACCCAGTACTTC. Protein product: CASSSGQGETQYF.

A note on this clone: The same CDR3 arises from other DNA sequences in this sample as well. This sequence joins TRBV6-5 and TRBJ1-1; D gene ambiguous. The CDR3 totals 14 residues. Germline values: CDR1 MNHEY, CDR2 SVGAGI. V shed 2 bases and J shed 1 base, with 8 bases lying between them. In DNA form, the CDR3 reads TGTGCCAGCAGTTACCGAGGAGGGAACACTGAAGCTTTCTTT. Protein: CASSYRGGNTEAFF.

CDR3 region: CASSLRQGAGELFF. CDR3 nucleotides: TGTGCCAGCAGTTTAAGGCAGGGGGCCGGGGAGCTGTTTTTT. The chain carries TRBV27 and TRBJ2-2, with 7 bases identical to TRBD1. This CDR3 has 14 amino acids. Germline trimming cut 2 bases from V and 6 bases from J; bases unmatched to any gene: 3. Germline CDR1 and CDR2: MNHEY and SMNVEV (reference sequence).

In this sample, this clone turned up once. J is TRBJ1-4 and V is TRBV5-4; D ambiguous. Trimming pared 0 bases from V and 4 bases from J, leaving 7 bases between. The CDR3 has 14 residues. Per the germline V gene, CDR1 is SGHNT and CDR2 is YYREEE (reference sequence). CDR3 sequence reads: CASSLDRLNEKLFF. The CDR3 DNA reads as TGTGCCAGCAGCTTGGACAGACTTAATGAAAAACTGTTTTTT.

This clone was counted a few times. V and J are TRBV24-1 and TRBJ1-5; 10 nucleotides line up with TRBD1. Germline V gene lookup returns CDR1 KGHDR and CDR2 SFDVKD. This CDR3 comprises 16 residues. The V gene end was trimmed by 5 bases and the J gene end by 3 bases; junction bases not matched to a gene: 6. CDR3 loop: CATSGQDRGFNQPQHF. CDR3 bases: TGTGCCACCAGTGGTCAGGACAGGGGGTTCAATCAGCCCCAGCATTTT.

J is TRBJ1-2 and V is TRBV27; D unresolved. CDR3 length: 17 amino acids. Trimming took off 1 base at V and 4 bases at J, with 19 bases between the two ends. Germline lookup yields CDR1 MNHEY and CDR2 SMNVEV (reference sequence). CDR3 sequence reads: CASSLLGIEAKGYGYTF. CDR3 DNA: TGTGCCAGCAGTTTATTGGGTATCGAGGCGAAGGGCTATGGCTACACCTTC.

This chain joins TRBV5-1 and TRBJ2-2, with D possibly being TRBD1 (6 bases). The ends were cut back, 3 bases at V and 4 bases at J, with 13 bases in the middle. The CDR3 extends over 15 amino acids. Per the germline V gene, CDR1 is SGHRS and CDR2 is YFSETQ. The CDR3 region is CASSYQGRTTGELFF. The CDR3 DNA is TGCGCCAGCAGCTACCAGGGGCGGACCACCGGGGAGCTGTTTTTT.

This sequence joins TRBV18 and TRBJ2-7; D might be TRBD2 (6 bases). Germline CDR1 KGHSH, CDR2 LQKENI. This CDR3 is 13 amino acids long. V was cut by 8 bases and J by 7 bases, with 18 bases left in between. CDR3 amino acids: CASELGQEGEQYF. The CDR3, as DNA: TGTGCCAGCGAATTGGGGCAGGAGGGGGAGCAGTACTTC.